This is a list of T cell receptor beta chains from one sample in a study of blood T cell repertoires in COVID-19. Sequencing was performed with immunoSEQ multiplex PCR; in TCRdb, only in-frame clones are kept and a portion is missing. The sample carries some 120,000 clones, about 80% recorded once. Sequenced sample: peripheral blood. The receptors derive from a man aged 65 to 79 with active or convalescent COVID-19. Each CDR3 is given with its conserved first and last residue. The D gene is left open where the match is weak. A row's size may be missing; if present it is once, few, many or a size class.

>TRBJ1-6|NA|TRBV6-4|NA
TGTGCCAGCAGCCAGGACATCGGTGGGGCCCTCCACTTT
CASSQDIGGALHF
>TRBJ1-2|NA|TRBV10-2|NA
TGCGCCAGCAGTGAGTCCGGGTCAGGGAACGGCTACACCTTC
CASSESGSGNGYTF
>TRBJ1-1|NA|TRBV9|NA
TGTGCCAGCAGCGTAGAGCCCGCCACTGAAGCTTTCTTT
CASSVEPATEAFF
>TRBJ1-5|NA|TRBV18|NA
TGTGCCAGCTCACCAGCCTCAGGGAATAGCAATCAGCCCCAGCATTTT
CASSPASGNSNQPQHF
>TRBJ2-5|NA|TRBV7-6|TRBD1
TGTGCCAGCAGCCAGGACAGGGGCCAAGAGACCCAGTACTTC
CASSQDRGQETQYF
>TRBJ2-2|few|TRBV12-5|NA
TGTGCTAGTGGTTTGTTAGTTCCCGGGGAGCTGTTTTTT
CASGLLVPGELFF
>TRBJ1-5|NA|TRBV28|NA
TGTGCCAGCAGTTTGGCGGGAAATAGCAATCAGCCCCAGCATTTT
CASSLAGNSNQPQHF
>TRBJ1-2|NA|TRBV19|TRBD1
TGTGCCAGTACTTCGACAGGGGTTTATGGCTACACCTTC
CASTSTGVYGYTF
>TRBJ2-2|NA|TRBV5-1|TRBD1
TGCGCCAGCAAACGGGACAGTCAGAACACCGGGGAGCTGTTTTTT
CASKRDSQNTGELFF
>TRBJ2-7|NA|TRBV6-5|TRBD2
TGTGCCAGCAGTTACCAGCGGGGGGACTACGAGCAGTACTTC
CASSYQRGDYEQYF
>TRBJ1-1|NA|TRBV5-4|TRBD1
TGTGCCAGCAGCTTGGGGACAGGTGAAGCTTTCTTT
CASSLGTGEAFF
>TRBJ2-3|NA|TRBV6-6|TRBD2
TGTGCCAGCAGTGGACTAGCGGGGACAGATACGCAGTATTTT
CASSGLAGTDTQYF
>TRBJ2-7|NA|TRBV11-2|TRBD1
TGTGCCAGCAGCATCGGGGGGACAGGGAACGAGCAGTACTTC
CASSIGGTGNEQYF
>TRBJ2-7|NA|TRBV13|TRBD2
TGTGCCAGCAGGGCGGGAGGGCCCGAGCAGTACTTC
CASRAGGPEQYF
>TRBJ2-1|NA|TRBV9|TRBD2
TGTGCCAGCAGCGTAGCCCCTAGCGGGGGGGCCCATGAGCAGTTCTTC
CASSVAPSGGAHEQFF
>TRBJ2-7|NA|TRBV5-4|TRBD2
TGTGCCAGCAGCTTCATGAGGGCTACAGGTAGGACTAGCGGGAGCTACGAGCAGTACTTC
CASSFMRATGRTSGSYEQYF
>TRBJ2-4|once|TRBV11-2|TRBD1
TGTGCCAGCAGCTCTGGGCGTTACCGGGACAGAGTGAAAAACATTCAGTACTTC
CASSSGRYRDRVKNIQYF
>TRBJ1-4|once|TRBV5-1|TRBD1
TGCGCCAGCAGCTTAACAGGGGGGTCAAATGAAAAACTGTTTTTT
CASSLTGGSNEKLFF
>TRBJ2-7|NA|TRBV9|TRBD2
TGTGCCAGCAGCCCCGGTAGCGGGAGTGTTATCTACGAGCAGTACTTC
CASSPGSGSVIYEQYF
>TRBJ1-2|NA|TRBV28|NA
TGTGCCAGCAGTTCCCTAAACTATGGCTACACCTTC
CASSSLNYGYTF
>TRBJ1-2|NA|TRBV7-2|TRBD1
TGTGCCAGCAGCGCGACGACAGGGAACTATGGCTACACCTTC
CASSATTGNYGYTF
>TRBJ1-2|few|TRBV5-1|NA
TGCGCCAGCAGCTTGGTTCCAGGGGCCAACTATGGCTACACCTTC
CASSLVPGANYGYTF
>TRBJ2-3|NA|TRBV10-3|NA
TGTGCCATCAGTGAGTCCCGTGACGGGACGCAGTATTTT
CAISESRDGTQYF
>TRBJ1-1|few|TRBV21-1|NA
TGTGCCAGCAGCAAAGACTGCGGCAGGGTGAGCACTGAAGCTTTCTTT
CASSKDCGRVSTEAFF
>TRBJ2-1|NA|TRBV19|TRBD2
TGTGCCAGTAGTAGACGGACAGGGGTCGGACTAGCGGGTCTCCCCAATGAGCAGTTCTTC
CASSRRTGVGLAGLPNEQFF
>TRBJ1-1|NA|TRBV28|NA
TGTGCCAGCAGTTTTGGGGCCGCGGCCACGCTTTTCTTT
CASSFGAAATLFF
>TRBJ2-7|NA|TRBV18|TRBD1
TGTGCCAGCTCACCGGACAGGGGAGGTAGCGAGCAGTACTTC
CASSPDRGGSEQYF
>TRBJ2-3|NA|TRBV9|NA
TGTGCCAGCAGCGTAGCCGGGGTATCGCGCACAGATACGCAGTATTTT
CASSVAGVSRTDTQYF
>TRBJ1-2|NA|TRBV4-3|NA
TGCGCCAGCAGCCAAGACCCCGGACGGGGCTATGGCTACACCTTC
CASSQDPGRGYGYTF
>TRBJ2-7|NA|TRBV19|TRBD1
TGTGCCAGTAGTAGACCGGGACAGGTTATCTACGAGCAGTACTTC
CASSRPGQVIYEQYF
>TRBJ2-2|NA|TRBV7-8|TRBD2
TGTGCCAGCAGCTTGGCACTAGCGGGCGTTACCGGGGAGCTGTTTTTT
CASSLALAGVTGELFF
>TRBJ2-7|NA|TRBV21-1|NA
TGTGCCAGCAGCAAAGCCCCATCAACCTATGAGCAGTACTTC
CASSKAPSTYEQYF
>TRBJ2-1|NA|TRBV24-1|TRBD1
TGTGCCACCAGTGAACATCTCCGGGACAGGGGGACGAATGAGCAGTTCTTC
CATSEHLRDRGTNEQFF
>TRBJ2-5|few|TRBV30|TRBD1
TGTGCCTGGAGTGGGGACAGGGGAGAGACCCAGTACTTC
CAWSGDRGETQYF
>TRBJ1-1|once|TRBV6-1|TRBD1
TGTGCCAGCAGTGAAGGGACAGGCCTATCGAACACTGAAGCTTTCTTT
CASSEGTGLSNTEAFF
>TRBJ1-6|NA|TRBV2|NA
TGTGCCAGCAGTGACAGTTTTGGTTGGCAGGGCCGGTCACCCCTCCACTTT
CASSDSFGWQGRSPLHF
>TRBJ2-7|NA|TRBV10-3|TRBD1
TGTGCCATCACTCAGGGGGAAGGCTCCTACGAGCAGTACTTC
CAITQGEGSYEQYF
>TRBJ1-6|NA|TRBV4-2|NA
TGTGCCAGCAGCCAAGGGGTGATGGAGACGCTACGTAATTCACCCCTCCACTTT
CASSQGVMETLRNSPLHF
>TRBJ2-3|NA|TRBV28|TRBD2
TGTGCCAGCAGCTACCCCTCAGCCGTTCGGCGGGGGTCCCCGCAGTATTTT
CASSYPSAVRRGSPQYF
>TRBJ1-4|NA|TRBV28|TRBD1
TGTGCCAGCAGTTTATCAGGGGGCGAAAAACTGTTTTTT
CASSLSGGEKLFF
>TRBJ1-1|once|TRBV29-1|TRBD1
TGCAGCTCTATGGACAGGGGGGTTGAAGCTTTCTTT
CSSMDRGVEAFF
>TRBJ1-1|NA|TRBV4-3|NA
TGCGCCAGCAGCCAAGATGTTGGAGGGAAGACTGAAGCTTTCTTT
CASSQDVGGKTEAFF